The sequence of this TCR beta chain was determined in a study of shared clonotypes between healthy human individuals. The CDR3 extends over 16 amino acids. CDR1 SQVTM and CDR2 ANQGSEA come from the germline V gene. V shed 4 bases and J 3 bases; nucleotides not matched to a gene: 11. General study results and limits: What rarefaction showed was incomplete sorted-subset sequencing despite large depth.

The naive CD8 population came from CD45RO-negative cells selected for CCR7, without terminally differentiated effector memory CD45RA+ cells. Measured with immunoSEQ multiplex PCR; TCRdb has only the in-frame clones, and not every one. In the table there are about 2.1 million clones, just over 90% of which are singletons. Details on this clone: Its antigen is as yet unknown.

The clonotype originates from a man aged 18 to 30 in good health. Some clones in this sample may be carry-over from other donors' samples. The sample taken for sequencing was naive CD8+ T cells from PBMCs. V and J are TRBV29-1 and TRBJ2-7; 11 bases line up with TRBD2. CDR3 region: CSVAGTGTSGVYEQYF. Here the CDR3 DNA reads TGCAGCGTTGCCGGGACAGGGACTAGCGGAGTCTACGAGCAGTACTTC.